A single T cell receptor beta chain is shown here with its context. Antigen specificity is unknown. This specimen comes from a study of CD4 T cells in relation to SARS-CoV-2 and coronaviruses. This table comes from immunoSEQ multiplex PCR, and its TCRdb copy is limited to in-frame clones, with some not included. This table holds 15,000 to 20,000 clones, 74% found once. Trimming removed 3 bases at V and 9 bases at J, with 8 bases between. The CDR3 is 12 amino acids. CD4+ T cells from unexposed donors were obtained before the COVID-19 pandemic (2011-2018). After approximately ten days of culture, CD4+ T cells were isolated. Testing used SARS-CoV-2 S/N and four cold-coronavirus spikes on unexposed-donor CD4+ T cells, cells permitting.

The rearrangement links TRBV12-3 or TRBV12-4 to TRBJ2-2; D may be TRBD2 (5 bases). The sample taken for sequencing was CD4+ T cells from PBMCs, cultured in vitro. The sequence came from a human donor in good health. CDR3 bases: TGTGCCAGCAGTTTCGGGGATCGGGAGCTGTTTTTT. Residues: CASSFGDRELFF.